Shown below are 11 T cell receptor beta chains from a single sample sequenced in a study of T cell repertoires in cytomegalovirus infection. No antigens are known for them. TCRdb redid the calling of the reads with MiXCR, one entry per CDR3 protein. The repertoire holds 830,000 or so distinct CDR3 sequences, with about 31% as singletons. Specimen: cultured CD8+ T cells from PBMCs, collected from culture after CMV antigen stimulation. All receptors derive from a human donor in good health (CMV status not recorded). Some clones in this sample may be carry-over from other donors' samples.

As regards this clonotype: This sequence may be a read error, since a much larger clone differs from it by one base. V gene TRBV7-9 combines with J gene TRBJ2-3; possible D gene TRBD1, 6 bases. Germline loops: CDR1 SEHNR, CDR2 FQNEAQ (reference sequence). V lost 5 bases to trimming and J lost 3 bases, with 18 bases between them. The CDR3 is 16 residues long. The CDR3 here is CASSLLGHIKTDTQYF. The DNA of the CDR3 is TGTGCCAGCAGCCTATTGGGACACATTAAAACAGATACGCAGTATTTT. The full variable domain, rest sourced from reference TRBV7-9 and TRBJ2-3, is DTGVSQNPRHKITKRGQNVTFRCDPISEHNRLYWYRQTLGQGPEFLTYFQNEAQLEKSRLLSDRFSAERPKGSFSTLEIQRTEQGDSAMYLCASSLLGHIKTDTQYFGPGTRLTVL.

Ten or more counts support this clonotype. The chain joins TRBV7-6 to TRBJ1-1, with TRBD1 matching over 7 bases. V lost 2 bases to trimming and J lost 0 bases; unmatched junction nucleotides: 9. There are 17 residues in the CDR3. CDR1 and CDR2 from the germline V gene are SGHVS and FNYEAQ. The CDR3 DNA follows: TGTGCCAGCAGCTTATCTATTCGGGACAGCATGAACACTGAAGCTTTCTTT. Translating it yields CASSLSIRDSMNTEAFF.

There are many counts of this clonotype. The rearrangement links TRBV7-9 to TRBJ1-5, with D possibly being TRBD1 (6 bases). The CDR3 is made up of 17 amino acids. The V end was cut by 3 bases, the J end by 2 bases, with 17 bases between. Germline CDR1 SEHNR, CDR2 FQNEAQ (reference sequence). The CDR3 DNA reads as TGTGCCAGCAGCTTTGGGGGAACAGGGAAGGGCAATCAGCCCCAGCATTTT. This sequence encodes CASSFGGTGKGNQPQHF.

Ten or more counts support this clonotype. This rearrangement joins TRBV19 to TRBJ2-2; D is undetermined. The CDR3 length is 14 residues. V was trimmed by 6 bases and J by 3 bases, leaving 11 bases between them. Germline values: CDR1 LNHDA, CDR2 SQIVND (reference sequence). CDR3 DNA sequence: TGTGCCAGTAGCCAATCGACGTACACCGGGGAGCTGTTTTTT. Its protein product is CASSQSTYTGELFF. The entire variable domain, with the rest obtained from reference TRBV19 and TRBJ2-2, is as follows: DGGITQSPKYLFRKEGQNVTLSCEQNLNHDAMYWYRQDPGQGLRLIYYSQIVNDFQKGDIAEGYSVSREKKESFPLTVTSAQKNPTAFYLCASSQSTYTGELFFGEGSRLTVL.

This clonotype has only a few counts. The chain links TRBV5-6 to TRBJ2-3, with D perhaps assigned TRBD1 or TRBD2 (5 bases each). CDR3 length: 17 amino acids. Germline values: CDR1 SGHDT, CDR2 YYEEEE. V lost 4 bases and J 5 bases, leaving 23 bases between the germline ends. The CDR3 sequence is CASSHPRGEELIDTQYF. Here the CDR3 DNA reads TGTGCCAGCAGCCACCCGAGGGGAGAAGAACTAATAGATACGCAGTATTTT.

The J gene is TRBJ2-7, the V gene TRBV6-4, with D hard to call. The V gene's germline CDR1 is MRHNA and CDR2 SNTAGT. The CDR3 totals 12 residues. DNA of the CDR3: TGTCCCCACCGGGCGGTTCCTCGGCAGCAGTACGTC. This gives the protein CPHRAVPRQQYV.

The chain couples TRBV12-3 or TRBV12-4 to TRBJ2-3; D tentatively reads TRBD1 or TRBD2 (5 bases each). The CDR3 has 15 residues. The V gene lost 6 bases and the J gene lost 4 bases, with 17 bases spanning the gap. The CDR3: CASSRGPPGADTQYF. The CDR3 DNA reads TGTGCCAGCAGCCGGGGACCTCCCGGCGCAGATACGCAGTATTTT.

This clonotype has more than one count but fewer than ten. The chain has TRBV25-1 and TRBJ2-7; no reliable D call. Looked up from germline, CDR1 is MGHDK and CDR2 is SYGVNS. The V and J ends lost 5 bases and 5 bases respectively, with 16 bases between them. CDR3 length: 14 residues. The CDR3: CASSPPNPSDEQYV. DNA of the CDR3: TGTGCCAGCAGTCCCCCCAACCCATCCGACGAGCAGTACGTC.

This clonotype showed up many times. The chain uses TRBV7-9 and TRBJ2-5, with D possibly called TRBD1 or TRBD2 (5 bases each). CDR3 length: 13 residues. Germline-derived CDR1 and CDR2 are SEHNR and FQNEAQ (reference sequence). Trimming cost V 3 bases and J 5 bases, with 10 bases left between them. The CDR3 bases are TGTGCCAGCAGCTTTCTCGGGGCGGAGACCCAGTACTTC. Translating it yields CASSFLGAETQYF.

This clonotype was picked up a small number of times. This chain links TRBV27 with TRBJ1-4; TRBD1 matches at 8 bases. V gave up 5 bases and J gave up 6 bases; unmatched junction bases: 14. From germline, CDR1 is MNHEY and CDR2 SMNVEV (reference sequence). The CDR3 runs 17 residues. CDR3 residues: CASSPGTGFPQYEKLFF. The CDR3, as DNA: TGTGCCAGCAGTCCCGGGACAGGTTTCCCCCAGTATGAAAAACTGTTTTTT.

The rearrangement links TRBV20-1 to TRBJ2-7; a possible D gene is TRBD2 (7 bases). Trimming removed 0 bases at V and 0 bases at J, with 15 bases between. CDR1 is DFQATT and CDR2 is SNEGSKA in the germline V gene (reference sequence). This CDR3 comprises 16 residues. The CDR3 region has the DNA TGCAGTGCTAGAGATTTAGGGGGGGCCGCCTCCTACGAGCAGTACTTC. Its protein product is CSARDLGGAASYEQYF.